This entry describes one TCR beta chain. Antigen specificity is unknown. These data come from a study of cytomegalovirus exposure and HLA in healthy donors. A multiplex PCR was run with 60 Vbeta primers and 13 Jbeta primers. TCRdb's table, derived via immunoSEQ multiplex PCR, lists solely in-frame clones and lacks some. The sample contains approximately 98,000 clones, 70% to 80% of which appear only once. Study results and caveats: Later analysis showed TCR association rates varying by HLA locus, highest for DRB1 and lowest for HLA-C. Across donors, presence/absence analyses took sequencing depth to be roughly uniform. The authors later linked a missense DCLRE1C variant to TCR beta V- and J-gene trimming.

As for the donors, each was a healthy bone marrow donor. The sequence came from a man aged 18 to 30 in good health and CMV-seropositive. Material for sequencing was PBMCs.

CDR3 nucleotides: TGTGCCAGCAGTGTTCCTCTCCGGGGGGGATCTAGTTTAGCGCCCTACGAGCAGTACTTC. Its protein is CASSVPLRGGSSLAPYEQYF. The chain carries TRBV2 and TRBJ2-7, with 8 bases identical to TRBD2. This CDR3 contains 20 residues. Per germline, CDR1 SNHLY and CDR2 FYNNEI. V was clipped by 4 bases and J by 2 bases; unmatched bases: 22.